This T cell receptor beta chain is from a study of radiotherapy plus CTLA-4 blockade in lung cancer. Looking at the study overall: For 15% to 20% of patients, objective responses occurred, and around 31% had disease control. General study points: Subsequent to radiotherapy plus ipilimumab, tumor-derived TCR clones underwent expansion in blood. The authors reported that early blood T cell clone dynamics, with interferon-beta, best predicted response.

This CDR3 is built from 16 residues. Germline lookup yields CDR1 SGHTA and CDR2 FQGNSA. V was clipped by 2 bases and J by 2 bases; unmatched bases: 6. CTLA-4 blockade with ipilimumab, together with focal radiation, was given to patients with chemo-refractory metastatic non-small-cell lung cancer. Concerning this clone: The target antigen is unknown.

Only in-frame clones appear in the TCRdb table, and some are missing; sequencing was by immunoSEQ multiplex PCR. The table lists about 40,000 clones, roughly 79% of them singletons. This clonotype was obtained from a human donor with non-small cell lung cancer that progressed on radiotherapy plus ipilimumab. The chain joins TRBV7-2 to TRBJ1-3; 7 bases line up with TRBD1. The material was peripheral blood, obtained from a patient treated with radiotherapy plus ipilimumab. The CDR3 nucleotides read TGTGCCAGCAGCTTACAACAGGGGTCACCTGGAAACACCATATATTTT. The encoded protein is CASSLQQGSPGNTIYF.